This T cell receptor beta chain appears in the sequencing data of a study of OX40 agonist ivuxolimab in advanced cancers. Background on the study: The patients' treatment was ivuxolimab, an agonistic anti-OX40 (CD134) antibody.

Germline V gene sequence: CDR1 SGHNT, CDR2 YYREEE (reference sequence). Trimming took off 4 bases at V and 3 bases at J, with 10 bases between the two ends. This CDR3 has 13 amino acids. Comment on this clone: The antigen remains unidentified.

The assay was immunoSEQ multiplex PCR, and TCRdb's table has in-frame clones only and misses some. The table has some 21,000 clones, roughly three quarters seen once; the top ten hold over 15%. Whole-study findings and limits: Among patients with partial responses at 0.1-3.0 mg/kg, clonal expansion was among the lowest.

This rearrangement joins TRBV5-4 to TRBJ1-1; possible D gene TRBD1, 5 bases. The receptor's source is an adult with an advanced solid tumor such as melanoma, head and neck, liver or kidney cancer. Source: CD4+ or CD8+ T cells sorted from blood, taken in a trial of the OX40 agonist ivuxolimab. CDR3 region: CASSRQTHTEAFF. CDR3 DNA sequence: TGTGCCAGCAGCCGACAGACGCACACTGAAGCTTTCTTT.